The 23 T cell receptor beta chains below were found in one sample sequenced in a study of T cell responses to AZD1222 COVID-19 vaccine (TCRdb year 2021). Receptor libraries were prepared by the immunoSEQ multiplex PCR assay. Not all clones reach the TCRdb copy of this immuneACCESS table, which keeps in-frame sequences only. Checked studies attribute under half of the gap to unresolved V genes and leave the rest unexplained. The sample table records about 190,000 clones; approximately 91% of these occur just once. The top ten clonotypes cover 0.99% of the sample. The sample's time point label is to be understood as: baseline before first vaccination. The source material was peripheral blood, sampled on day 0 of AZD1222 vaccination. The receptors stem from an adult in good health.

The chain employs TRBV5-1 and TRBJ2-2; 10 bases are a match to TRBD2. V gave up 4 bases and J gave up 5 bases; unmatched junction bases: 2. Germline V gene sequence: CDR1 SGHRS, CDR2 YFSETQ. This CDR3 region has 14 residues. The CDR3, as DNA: TGCGCCAGCAGCGGGGGACTAGCGACCGGGGAGCTGTTTTTT. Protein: CASSGGLATGELFF.

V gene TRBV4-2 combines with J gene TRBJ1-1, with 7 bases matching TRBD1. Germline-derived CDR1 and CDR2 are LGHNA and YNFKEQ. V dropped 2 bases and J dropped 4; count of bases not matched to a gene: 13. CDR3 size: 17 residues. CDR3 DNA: TGTGCCAGCAGCCAATACGGACCAGGGGGTGGAGGCACTGAAGCTTTCTTT. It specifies CASSQYGPGGGGTEAFF.

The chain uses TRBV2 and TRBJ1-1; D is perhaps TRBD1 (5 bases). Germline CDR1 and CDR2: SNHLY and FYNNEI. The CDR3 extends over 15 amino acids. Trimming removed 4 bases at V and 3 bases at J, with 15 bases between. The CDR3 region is CASSAESDSYTEAFF. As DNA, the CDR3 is TGTGCCAGCAGTGCCGAAAGCGACAGTTACACTGAAGCTTTCTTT.

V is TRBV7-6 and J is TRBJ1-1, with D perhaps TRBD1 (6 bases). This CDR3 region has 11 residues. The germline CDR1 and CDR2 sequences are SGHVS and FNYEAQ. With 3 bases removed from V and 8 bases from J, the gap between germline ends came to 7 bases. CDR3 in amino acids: CASSLGTEAFF. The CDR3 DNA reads TGTGCCAGCAGCTTGGGGACAGAAGCTTTCTTT.

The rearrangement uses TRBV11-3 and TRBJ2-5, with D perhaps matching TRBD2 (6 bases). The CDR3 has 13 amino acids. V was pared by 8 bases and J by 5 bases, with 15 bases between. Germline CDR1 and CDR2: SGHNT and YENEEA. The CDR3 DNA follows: TGTGCCAGCTCCGGGGGTTACGGGGAGACCCAGTACTTC. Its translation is CASSGGYGETQYF.

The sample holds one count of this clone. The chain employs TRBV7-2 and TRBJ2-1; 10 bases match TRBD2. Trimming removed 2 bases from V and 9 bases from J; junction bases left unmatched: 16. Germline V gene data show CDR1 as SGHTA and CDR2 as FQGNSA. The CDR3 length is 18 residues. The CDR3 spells CASSLSRLSGRVEGEQFF. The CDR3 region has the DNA TGTGCCAGCAGCTTATCCCGACTAAGCGGGAGGGTCGAGGGTGAGCAGTTCTTC.

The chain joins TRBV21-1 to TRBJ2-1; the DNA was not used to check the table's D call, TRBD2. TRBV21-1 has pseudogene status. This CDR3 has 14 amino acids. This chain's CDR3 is CASKLAGNHNEQFF. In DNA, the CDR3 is TGTGCCAGCAAATTAGCGGGAAATCACAATGAGCAGTTCTTC.

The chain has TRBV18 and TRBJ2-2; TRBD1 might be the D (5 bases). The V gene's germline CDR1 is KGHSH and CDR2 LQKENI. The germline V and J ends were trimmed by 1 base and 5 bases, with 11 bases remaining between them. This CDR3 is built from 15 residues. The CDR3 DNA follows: TGTGCCAGCTCACCACAGGCCAAGGGGACCGGGGAGCTGTTTTTT. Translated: CASSPQAKGTGELFF.

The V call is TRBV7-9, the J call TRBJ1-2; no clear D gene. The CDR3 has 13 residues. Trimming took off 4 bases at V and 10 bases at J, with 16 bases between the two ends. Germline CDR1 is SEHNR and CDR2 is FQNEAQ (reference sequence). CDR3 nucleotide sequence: TGTGCCAGCAGCTCCTTTAAGGCAGGAGACTACACCTTC. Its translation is CASSSFKAGDYTF.

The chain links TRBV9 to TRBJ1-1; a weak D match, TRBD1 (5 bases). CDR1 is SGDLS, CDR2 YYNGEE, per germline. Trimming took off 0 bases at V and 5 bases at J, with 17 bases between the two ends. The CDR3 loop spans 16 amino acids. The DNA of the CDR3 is TGTGCCAGCAGCGTAGGTATAGTTCAGGGACCGACTGAAGCTTTCTTT. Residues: CASSVGIVQGPTEAFF.

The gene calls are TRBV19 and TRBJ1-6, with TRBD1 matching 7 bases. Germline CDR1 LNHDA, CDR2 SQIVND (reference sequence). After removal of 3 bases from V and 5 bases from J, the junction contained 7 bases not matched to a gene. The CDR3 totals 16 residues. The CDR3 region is CASSIFGTADNSPLHF. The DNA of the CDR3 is TGTGCCAGTAGTATTTTTGGGACAGCGGATAATTCACCCCTCCACTTT.

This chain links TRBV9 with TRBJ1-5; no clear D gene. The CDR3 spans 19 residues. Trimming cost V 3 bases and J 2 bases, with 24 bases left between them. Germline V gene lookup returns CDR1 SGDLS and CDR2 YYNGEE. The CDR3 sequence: CASSDREAAHRRGNQPQHF. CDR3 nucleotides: TGTGCCAGCAGCGATCGGGAGGCAGCCCATCGACGTGGCAATCAGCCCCAGCATTTT.

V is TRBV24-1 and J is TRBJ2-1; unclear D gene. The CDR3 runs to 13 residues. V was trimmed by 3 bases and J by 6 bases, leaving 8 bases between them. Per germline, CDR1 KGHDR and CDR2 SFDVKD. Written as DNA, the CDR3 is TGTGCCACCAGTGATCCAGGCGGCAATGAGCAGTTCTTC. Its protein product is CATSDPGGNEQFF.

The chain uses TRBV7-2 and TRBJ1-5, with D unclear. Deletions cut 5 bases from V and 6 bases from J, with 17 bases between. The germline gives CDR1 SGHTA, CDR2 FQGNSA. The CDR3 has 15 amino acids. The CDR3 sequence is CASSPWGAGSQPQHF. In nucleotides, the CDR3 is TGTGCCAGCAGCCCATGGGGAGCCGGGAGTCAGCCCCAGCATTTT.

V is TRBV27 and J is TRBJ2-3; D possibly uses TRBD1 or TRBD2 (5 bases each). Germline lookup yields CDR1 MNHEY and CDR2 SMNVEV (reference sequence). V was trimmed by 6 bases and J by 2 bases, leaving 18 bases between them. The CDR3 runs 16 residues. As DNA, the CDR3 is TGTGCCAGCAGGGACCACGGGACCCTATACACAGATACGCAGTATTTT. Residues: CASRDHGTLYTDTQYF.

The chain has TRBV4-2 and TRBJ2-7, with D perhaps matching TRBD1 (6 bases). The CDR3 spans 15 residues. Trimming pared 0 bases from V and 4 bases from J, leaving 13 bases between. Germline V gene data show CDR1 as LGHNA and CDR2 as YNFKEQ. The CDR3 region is CASSQEIAGVYEQYF. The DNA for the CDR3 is TGTGCCAGCAGCCAAGAGATAGCAGGGGTTTACGAGCAGTACTTC.

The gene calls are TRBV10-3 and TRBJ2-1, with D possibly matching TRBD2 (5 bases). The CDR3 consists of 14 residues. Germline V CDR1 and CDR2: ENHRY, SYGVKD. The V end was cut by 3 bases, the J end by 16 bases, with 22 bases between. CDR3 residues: CAISDPSLASTGFF. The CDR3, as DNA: TGTGCCATCAGTGACCCATCGTTAGCGTCGACGGGTTTCTTC.

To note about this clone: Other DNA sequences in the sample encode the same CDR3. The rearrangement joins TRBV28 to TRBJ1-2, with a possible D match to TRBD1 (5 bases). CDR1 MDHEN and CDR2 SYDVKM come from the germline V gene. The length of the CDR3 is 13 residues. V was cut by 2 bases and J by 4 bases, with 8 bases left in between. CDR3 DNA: TGTGCCAGCAGTTTACAGGGCGGCTATGGCTACACCTTC. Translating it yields CASSLQGGYGYTF.

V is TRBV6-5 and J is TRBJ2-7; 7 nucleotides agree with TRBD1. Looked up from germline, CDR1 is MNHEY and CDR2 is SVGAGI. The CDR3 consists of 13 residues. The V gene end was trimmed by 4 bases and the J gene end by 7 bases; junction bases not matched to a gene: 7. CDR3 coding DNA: TGTGCCAGCAGTTTCCAGACAGGGTGGGAGCAGTACTTC. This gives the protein CASSFQTGWEQYF.

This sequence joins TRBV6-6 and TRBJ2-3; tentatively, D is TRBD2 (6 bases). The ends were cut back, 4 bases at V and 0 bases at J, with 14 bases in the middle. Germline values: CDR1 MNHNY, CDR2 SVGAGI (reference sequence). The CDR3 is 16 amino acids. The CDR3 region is CASSSGLRQSTDTQYF. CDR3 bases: TGTGCCAGCAGTTCGGGACTTCGTCAAAGCACAGATACGCAGTATTTT.

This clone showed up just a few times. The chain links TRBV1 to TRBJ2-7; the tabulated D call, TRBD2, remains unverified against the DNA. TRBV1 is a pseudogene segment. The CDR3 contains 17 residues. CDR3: CTSSQALGQREYYEQYF. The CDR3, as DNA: TGCACCAGCAGCCAAGCTCTTGGCCAGCGGGAGTACTACGAGCAGTACTTC.

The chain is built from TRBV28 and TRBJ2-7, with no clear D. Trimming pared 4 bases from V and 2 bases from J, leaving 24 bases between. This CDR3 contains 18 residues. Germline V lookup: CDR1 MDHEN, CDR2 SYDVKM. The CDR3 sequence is CASSSNRPGRTWTYEQYF. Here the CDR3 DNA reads TGTGCCAGCAGTTCAAACCGCCCGGGCCGGACGTGGACCTACGAGCAGTACTTC.

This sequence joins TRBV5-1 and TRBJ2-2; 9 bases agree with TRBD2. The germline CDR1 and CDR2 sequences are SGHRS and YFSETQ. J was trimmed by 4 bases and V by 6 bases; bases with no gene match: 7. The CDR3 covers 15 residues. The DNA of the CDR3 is TGCGCCAGCACCCCCCTAGCGGGGACCACCGGGGAGCTGTTTTTT. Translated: CASTPLAGTTGELFF. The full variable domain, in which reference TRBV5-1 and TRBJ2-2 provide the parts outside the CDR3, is KAGVTQTPRYLIKTRGQQVTLSCSPISGHRSVSWYQQTPGQGLQFLFEYFSETQRNKGNFPGRFSGRQFSNSRSEMNVSTLELGDSALYLCASTPLAGTTGELFFGEGSRLTVL.